This entry features one TCR beta chain sequence. The data originate from a study of control samples from healthy donors and cancer patients. Profiling relied on immunoSEQ multiplex PCR, and the TCRdb table lists in-frame clones only, not all of them. In the table there are more than 85,000 clones, around 89% of which are singletons. The CDR3 has 14 amino acids. Trimming left V 6 bases short and J 1 base short, with 10 bases between. Germline CDR1 and CDR2: LNHDA and SQIVND (reference sequence). V gene TRBV19 combines with J gene TRBJ1-5; D unresolved. The TCR originated in a woman in her 50s in good health. The specimen sequenced was blood. The DNA for the CDR3 is TGTGCCAGTAGACCTCCGGGCAGCAATCAGCCCCAGCATTTT. It translates to CASRPPGSNQPQHF.